This T cell receptor beta chain was identified during a study of CD8+ T cells in alopecia areata. The germline V gene has CDR1 SQVTM and CDR2 ANQGSEA. The CDR3 length is 14 residues. Trimming stripped 3 bases from V and 6 bases from J, with 17 bases between. RNA was extracted and reverse transcribed into cDNA as the sequencing template. Sequencing was performed with immunoSEQ multiplex PCR; in TCRdb, only in-frame clones are kept and a portion is missing. The sample carries under 130,000 clones, 55% recorded once. The sequence derives from a human donor in good health. V gene TRBV29-1 combines with J gene TRBJ2-5, with a weak D call TRBD2 (6 bases). The source material was CD4+ T cells sorted from blood. The CDR3 spells CSVDQGTSPKTQYF. The CDR3 nucleotides are TGCAGCGTTGACCAGGGAACTAGCCCGAAGACCCAGTACTTC.